This entry lists 5 T cell receptor beta chains sequenced from one sample in a study of T-cell memory formation after mild COVID-19. From the 5' RACE reads, TCRdb called clonotypes with MiXCR, one entry per CDR3 protein. The table includes about 450,000 distinct CDR3 sequences, 23% detected once. The material sequenced was PBMCs or a T cell subset sorted from them (not recorded which). The receptor source for this set is an adult woman who had mild COVID-19 (a few samples of this study predate the infection). Cell type and time point are not known.

A few counts support this clonotype. This rearrangement joins TRBV7-7 to TRBJ2-2, with 8 bases aligning to TRBD2. With V trimmed by 6 bases and J by 0 bases, 6 bases remained unmatched. Per the germline V gene, CDR1 is SSHAT and CDR2 is FNYEAQ (reference sequence). CDR3 size: 16 residues. CDR3 residues: CASRETGLANTGELFF. In DNA, the CDR3 is TGTGCCAGCAGGGAGACGGGACTAGCGAACACCGGGGAGCTGTTTTTT.

This chain uses TRBV5-1 with TRBJ1-1; 7 nucleotides line up with TRBD1. Looked up from germline, CDR1 is SGHRS and CDR2 is YFSETQ. The V and J ends lost 0 bases and 0 bases, in that order; junction bases with no gene match: 8. The CDR3 extends over 17 amino acids. The CDR3 DNA follows: TGCGCCAGCAGCTTGGGTTTGCAGGGGGTCATGAACACTGAAGCTTTCTTT. Encoded protein: CASSLGLQGVMNTEAFF.

This clonotype was recorded at least ten times. The chain couples TRBV30 to TRBJ2-7; D ambiguous. From germline, CDR1 is GTSNPN and CDR2 SVGIG (reference sequence). Trimming cost V 4 bases and J 2 bases, with 12 bases left between them. The CDR3 is 13 residues long. In nucleotides, the CDR3 is TGTGCCTGGACCTCAAAGGTGACCTACGAGCAGTACTTC. Protein sequence: CAWTSKVTYEQYF.

This clonotype showed up just a few times. The chain links TRBV24-1 to TRBJ2-3; a possible D gene is TRBD1 (5 bases). Trimming took off 4 bases at V and 4 bases at J, with 20 bases between the two ends. The germline V gene has CDR1 KGHDR and CDR2 SFDVKD. This CDR3 contains 17 residues. In nucleotides, the CDR3 is TGTGCCACCAGTGACGCAGAATATTCCCAGGGCGCAGATACGCAGTATTTT. Translated, it gives CATSDAEYSQGADTQYF.

This clonotype was counted only a few times. The CDR3 DNA is TGTGCCATATCCCCAGGTCGGGGGCGGGTATATGGCTACACCTTC. This sequence encodes CAISPGRGRVYGYTF. This rearrangement joins TRBV10-3 to TRBJ1-2; D might be TRBD1 (6 bases). Germline values: CDR1 ENHRY, CDR2 SYGVKD. Trimming removed 9 bases from V and 5 bases from J, with 22 bases in between. The CDR3 loop spans 15 amino acids.